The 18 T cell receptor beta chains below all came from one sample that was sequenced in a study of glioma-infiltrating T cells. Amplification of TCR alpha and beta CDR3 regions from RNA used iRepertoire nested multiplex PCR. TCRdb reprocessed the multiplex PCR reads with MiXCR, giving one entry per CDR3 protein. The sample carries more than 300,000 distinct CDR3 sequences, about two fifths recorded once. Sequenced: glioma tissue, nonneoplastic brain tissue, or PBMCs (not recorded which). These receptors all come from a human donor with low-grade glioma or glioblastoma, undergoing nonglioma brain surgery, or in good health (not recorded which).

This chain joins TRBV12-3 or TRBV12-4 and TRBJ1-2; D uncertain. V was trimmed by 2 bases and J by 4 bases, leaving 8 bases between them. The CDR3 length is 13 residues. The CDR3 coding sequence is TGTGCCAGCAGTTTATACATTTCCTATGGCTACACCTTC. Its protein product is CASSLYISYGYTF.

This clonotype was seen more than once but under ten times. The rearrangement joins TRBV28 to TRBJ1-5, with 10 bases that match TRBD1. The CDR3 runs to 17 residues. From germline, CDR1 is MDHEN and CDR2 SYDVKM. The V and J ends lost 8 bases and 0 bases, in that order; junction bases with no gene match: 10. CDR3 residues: CASGTGAAQYSNQPQHF. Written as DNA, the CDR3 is TGTGCCAGCGGGACAGGGGCGGCCCAGTATAGCAATCAGCCCCAGCATTTT.

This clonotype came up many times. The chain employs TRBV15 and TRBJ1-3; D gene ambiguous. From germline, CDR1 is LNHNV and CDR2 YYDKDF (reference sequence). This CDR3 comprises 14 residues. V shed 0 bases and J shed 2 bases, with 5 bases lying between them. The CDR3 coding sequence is TGTGCCACCAGCAGAGATCAGACTGGAAACACCATATATTTT. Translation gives CATSRDQTGNTIYF.

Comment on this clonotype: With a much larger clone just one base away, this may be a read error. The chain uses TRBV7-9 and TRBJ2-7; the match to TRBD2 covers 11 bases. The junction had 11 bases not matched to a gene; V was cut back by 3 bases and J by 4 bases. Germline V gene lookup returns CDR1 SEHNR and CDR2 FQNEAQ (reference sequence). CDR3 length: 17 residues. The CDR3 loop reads CASSFVAGGLLGYEQYF. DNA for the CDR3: TGTGCCAGCAGCTTTGTAGCGGGAGGGCTTCTTGGTTACGAGCAGTACTTC.

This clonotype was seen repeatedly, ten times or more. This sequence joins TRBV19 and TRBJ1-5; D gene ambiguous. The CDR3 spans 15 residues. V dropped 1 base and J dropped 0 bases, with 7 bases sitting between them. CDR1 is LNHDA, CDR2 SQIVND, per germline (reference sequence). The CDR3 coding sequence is TGTGCCAGTAGTATAGCGCGGCCTAGCAATCAGCCCCAGCATTTT. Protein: CASSIARPSNQPQHF.

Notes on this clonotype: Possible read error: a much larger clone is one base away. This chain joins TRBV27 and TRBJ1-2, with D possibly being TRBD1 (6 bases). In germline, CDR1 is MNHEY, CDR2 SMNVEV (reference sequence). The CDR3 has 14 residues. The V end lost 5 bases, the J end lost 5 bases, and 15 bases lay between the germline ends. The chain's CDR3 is CASSPHRESYGYTF. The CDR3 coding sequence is TGTGCCAGCAGTCCACACAGGGAAAGTTATGGCTACACCTTC.

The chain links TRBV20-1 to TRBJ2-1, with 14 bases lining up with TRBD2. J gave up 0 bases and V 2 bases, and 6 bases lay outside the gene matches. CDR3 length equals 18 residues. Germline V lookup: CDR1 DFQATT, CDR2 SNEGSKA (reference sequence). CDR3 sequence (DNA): TGCAGTGCTAGACGGGGACTAGCGGGAGAGCGCTCCTACAATGAGCAGTTCTTC. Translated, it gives CSARRGLAGERSYNEQFF.

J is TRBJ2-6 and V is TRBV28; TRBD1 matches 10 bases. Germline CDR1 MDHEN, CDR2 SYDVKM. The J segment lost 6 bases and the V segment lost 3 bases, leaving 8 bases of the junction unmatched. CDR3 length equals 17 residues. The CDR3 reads CASSFAGTGVLANVLTF. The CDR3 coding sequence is TGTGCCAGCAGTTTTGCCGGGACAGGGGTCTTGGCCAACGTCCTGACTTTC.

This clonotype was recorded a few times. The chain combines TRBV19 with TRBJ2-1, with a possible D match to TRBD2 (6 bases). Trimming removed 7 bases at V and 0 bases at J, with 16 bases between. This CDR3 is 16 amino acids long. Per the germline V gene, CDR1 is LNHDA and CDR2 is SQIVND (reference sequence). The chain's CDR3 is CASTSARGLSYNEQFF. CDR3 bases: TGTGCCAGTACCTCCGCGCGGGGTCTCTCCTACAATGAGCAGTTCTTC.

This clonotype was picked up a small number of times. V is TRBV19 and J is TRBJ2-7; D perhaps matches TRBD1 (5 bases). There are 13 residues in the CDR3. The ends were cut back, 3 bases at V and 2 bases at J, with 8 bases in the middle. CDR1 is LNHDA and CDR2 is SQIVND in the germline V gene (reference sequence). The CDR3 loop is CASSILDTYEQYF. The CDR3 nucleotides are TGTGCCAGTAGTATTTTGGACACCTACGAGCAGTACTTC.

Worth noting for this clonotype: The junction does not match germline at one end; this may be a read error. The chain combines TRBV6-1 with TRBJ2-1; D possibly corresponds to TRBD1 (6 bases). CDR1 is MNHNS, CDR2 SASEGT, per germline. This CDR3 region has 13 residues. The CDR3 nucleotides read TGTGCCATCAGTTTCAGGGGAAACAATGAGCAGTTCTTC. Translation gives CAISFRGNNEQFF.

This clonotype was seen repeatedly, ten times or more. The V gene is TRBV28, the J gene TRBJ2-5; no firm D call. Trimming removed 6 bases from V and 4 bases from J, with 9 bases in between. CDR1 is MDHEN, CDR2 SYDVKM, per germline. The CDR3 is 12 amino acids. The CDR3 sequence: CASSPRRETQYF. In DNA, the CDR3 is TGTGCCAGCAGCCCAAGAAGAGAGACCCAGTACTTC.

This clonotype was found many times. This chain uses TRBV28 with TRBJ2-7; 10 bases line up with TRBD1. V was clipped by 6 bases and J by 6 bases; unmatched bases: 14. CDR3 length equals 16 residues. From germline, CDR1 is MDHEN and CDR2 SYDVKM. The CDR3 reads CASSSPGTGAIGEQYF. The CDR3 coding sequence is TGTGCCAGCAGCTCTCCCGGGACAGGGGCAATCGGCGAGCAGTACTTC.

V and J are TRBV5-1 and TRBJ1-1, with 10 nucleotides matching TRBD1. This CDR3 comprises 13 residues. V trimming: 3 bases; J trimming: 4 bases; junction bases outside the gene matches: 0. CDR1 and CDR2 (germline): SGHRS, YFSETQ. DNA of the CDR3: TGCGCCAGCAGCTGGGACAGGGGCACTGAAGCTTTCTTT. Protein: CASSWDRGTEAFF.

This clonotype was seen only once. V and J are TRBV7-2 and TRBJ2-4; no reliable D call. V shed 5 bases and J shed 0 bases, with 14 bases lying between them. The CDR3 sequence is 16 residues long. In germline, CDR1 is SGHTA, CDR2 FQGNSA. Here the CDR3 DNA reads TGTGCCAGCAGCCAACCAGTGAACCTAGCCAAAAACATTCAGTACTTC. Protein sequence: CASSQPVNLAKNIQYF.

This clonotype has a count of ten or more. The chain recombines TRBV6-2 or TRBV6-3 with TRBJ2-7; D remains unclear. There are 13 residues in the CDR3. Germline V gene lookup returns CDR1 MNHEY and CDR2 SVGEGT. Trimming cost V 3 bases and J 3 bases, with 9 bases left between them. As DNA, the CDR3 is TGTGCCAGCAGTTATCCACATGTCTACGAGCAGTACTTC. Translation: CASSYPHVYEQYF.

For the CDR3, the DNA is TGCAGCGCTAGATCACCGAACACTGAAGCTTTCTTT. Residues: CSARSPNTEAFF. The chain couples TRBV29-1 to TRBJ1-1; D gene ambiguous. Trimming stripped 7 bases from V and 1 base from J, with 10 bases between. The CDR3 is made up of 12 amino acids. The germline CDR1 and CDR2 sequences are SQVTM and ANQGSEA.

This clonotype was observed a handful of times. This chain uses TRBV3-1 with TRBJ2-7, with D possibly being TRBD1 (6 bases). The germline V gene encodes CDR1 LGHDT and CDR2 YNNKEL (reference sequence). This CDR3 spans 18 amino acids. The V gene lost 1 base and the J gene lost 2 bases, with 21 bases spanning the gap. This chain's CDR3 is CASSQALGWTEVTYEQYF. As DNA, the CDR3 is TGTGCCAGCAGCCAAGCTTTAGGTTGGACAGAGGTCACCTACGAGCAGTACTTC.